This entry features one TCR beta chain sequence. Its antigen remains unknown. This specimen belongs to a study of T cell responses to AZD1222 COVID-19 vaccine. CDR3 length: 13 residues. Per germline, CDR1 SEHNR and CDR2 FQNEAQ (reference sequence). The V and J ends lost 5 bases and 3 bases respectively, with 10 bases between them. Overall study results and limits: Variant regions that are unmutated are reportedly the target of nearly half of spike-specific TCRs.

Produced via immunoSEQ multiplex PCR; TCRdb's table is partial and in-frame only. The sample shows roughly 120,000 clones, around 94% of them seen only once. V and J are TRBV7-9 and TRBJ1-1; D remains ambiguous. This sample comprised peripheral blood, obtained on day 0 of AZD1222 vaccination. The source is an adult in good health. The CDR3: CASSRFGDTEAFF. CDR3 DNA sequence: TGTGCCAGCAGCCGCTTCGGGGACACTGAAGCTTTCTTT. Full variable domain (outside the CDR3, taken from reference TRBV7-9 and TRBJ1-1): DTGVSQNPRHKITKRGQNVTFRCDPISEHNRLYWYRQTLGQGPEFLTYFQNEAQLEKSRLLSDRFSAERPKGSFSTLEIQRTEQGDSAMYLCASSRFGDTEAFFGQGTRLTVV.